The rows below give T cell receptor beta chains drawn from one sample of a study of shared clonotypes between healthy human individuals. Method: immunoSEQ multiplex PCR; TCRdb's copy keeps in-frame clones and lacks some. This sample carries around 600,000 clones, 85% to 95% of them seen once, and the ten largest clones take about 0.11%. Sequencing input: naive CD8+ T cells sorted from blood. These receptors originate from a woman aged 30 to 39 in good health. Both conserved end residues are part of each CDR3. D genes are given only for firm matches. Not every row has a clone size; where given, it reads once, few, many or a size class.

V: TRBV2; size: once; D: NA; J: TRBJ1-4; CDR3: CASSVKVEGYEKLFF; DNA: TGTGCCAGCAGTGTAAAGGTAGAGGGTTATGAAAAACTGTTTTTT
V: TRBV7-9; size: NA; D: TRBD2; J: TRBJ2-3; CDR3: CASSPLLAGGEITDTQYF; DNA: TGTGCCAGCAGCCCACTACTAGCGGGAGGGGAAATCACAGATACGCAGTATTTT
V: TRBV4-1; size: NA; D: NA; J: TRBJ2-1; CDR3: CASSQGVSPIYNEQFF; DNA: TGCGCCAGCAGCCAAGGAGTTAGTCCAATCTACAATGAGCAGTTCTTC
V: TRBV10-3; size: NA; D: NA; J: TRBJ1-1; CDR3: CATSSRGQDDTEAFF; DNA: TGTGCCACCTCGAGCCGCGGGCAGGATGACACTGAAGCTTTCTTT
V: TRBV10-3; size: NA; D: NA; J: TRBJ1-1; CDR3: CAISELSAGTENTEAFF; DNA: TGTGCCATCAGTGAGCTTAGTGCCGGGACTGAGAACACTGAAGCTTTCTTT
V: TRBV19; size: NA; D: NA; J: TRBJ1-2; CDR3: CASSIGGGLRGYTF; DNA: TGTGCCAGTAGTATAGGCGGGGGGCTCCGTGGCTACACCTTC
V: TRBV5-6; size: NA; D: TRBD1; J: TRBJ2-2; CDR3: CASSYGTGFHGELFF; DNA: TGTGCCAGCAGCTACGGGACAGGGTTTCACGGGGAGCTGTTTTTT
V: TRBV15; size: NA; D: NA; J: TRBJ2-5; CDR3: CATSPLDRPQETQYF; DNA: TGTGCCACCAGCCCCTTAGACAGGCCCCAAGAGACCCAGTACTTC
V: TRBV4-1; size: NA; D: TRBD1; J: TRBJ2-7; CDR3: CASSPGQAYEQYF; DNA: TGCGCCAGCAGCCCGGGACAGGCCTACGAGCAGTACTTC
V: TRBV28; size: once; D: NA; J: TRBJ1-1; CDR3: CASSGDVNTEAFF; DNA: TGTGCCAGTTCAGGGGACGTGAACACTGAAGCTTTCTTT
V: TRBV19; size: few; D: NA; J: TRBJ1-1; CDR3: CASCPLIPNTEAFF; DNA: TGTGCCAGTTGTCCCTTGATCCCGAACACTGAAGCTTTCTTT
V: TRBV11-2; size: NA; D: NA; J: TRBJ2-7; CDR3: CASSLVWTANEQYF; DNA: TGTGCCAGCAGCTTAGTTTGGACAGCCAACGAGCAGTACTTC
V: TRBV5-6; size: NA; D: NA; J: TRBJ1-1; CDR3: CASSLSMNTEAFF; DNA: TGTGCCAGCAGCTTGTCGATGAACACTGAAGCTTTCTTT
V: TRBV5-6; size: NA; D: TRBD2; J: TRBJ2-1; CDR3: CASSPWGAGGNYNEQFF; DNA: TGTGCCAGCAGCCCCTGGGGAGCGGGAGGGAACTACAATGAGCAGTTCTTC
V: TRBV4-1; size: NA; D: TRBD1; J: TRBJ2-7; CDR3: CASSFQTGGEGYEQYF; DNA: TGCGCCAGCAGCTTCCAGACAGGGGGCGAGGGCTACGAGCAGTACTTC
V: TRBV7-9; size: NA; D: NA; J: TRBJ2-7; CDR3: CASSPEVTQQYF; DNA: TGTGCCAGCAGCCCCGAGGTAACCCAACAGTACTTC
V: TRBV13; size: NA; D: NA; J: TRBJ2-7; CDR3: CASSSVSGVGGEQYF; DNA: TGTGCCAGCAGCAGTGTGTCGGGTGTCGGGGGCGAGCAGTACTTC
V: TRBV4-1; size: NA; D: TRBD2; J: TRBJ2-7; CDR3: CASSPYPCTSGWILRCEQYF; DNA: TGCGCCAGCAGCCCCTACCCGTGCACTAGCGGGTGGATACTACGTTGCGAGCAGTACTTC